The source of this T cell receptor (beta chain) is a study of T cell changes during pregnancy in multiple sclerosis. J lost 6 bases, V lost 4 bases, and 13 bases had no gene match. Germline assignment: CDR1 MNHNS and CDR2 SASEGT. The CDR3 spans 16 residues. The repertoire was sequenced with immunoSEQ multiplex PCR; TCRdb's copy has only in-frame clones and lacks some. The sample has roughly 99,000 clones; about 91% are singletons. The clonotype originates from a female donor in good health, enrolled as a control in a pregnancy study. This chain uses TRBV6-1 with TRBJ2-7; 9 bases are a match to TRBD2. This specimen was peripheral blood, taken after pregnancy. The CDR3, as DNA: TGTGCCAGCAGTGCCATTATCGGGGCGGGGGGGCGCGAGCAGTACTTC. Protein product: CASSAIIGAGGREQYF.